Shown below are 31 T cell receptor beta chains from a single sample sequenced in a study of blood T cell repertoires in COVID-19. Clones were sequenced by immunoSEQ multiplex PCR, and TCRdb holds only the in-frame ones, with some missing. There are about 250,000 clones in the sample; around 89% occur only once, and under 0.95% lies in the top ten. The material sequenced was peripheral blood. These receptor sequences come from a young man with acute or convalescent COVID-19.

This chain connects TRBV5-1 to TRBJ1-2; 7 positions agree with TRBD1. The V gene's germline CDR1 is SGHRS and CDR2 YFSETQ. The CDR3 consists of 15 residues. J lost 5 bases, V lost 4 bases, and 11 bases had no gene match. The CDR3 reads CASSREQGQLYGYTF. The CDR3 region has the DNA TGCGCCAGCAGCAGAGAACAGGGGCAGTTATATGGCTACACCTTC.

The chain links TRBV28 to TRBJ1-2; 12 nucleotides align to TRBD1. CDR1 is MDHEN and CDR2 is SYDVKM in the germline V gene. The CDR3 is made up of 16 amino acids. V gave up 5 bases and J gave up 8 bases; unmatched junction bases: 12. The CDR3 spells CASSPGQGARKGGYTF. CDR3 DNA sequence: TGTGCCAGCAGTCCGGGACAGGGGGCGCGCAAGGGCGGCTACACCTTC.

The CDR3 coding sequence is TGTGCCAGCAGTATCGGAGTTCCTACCCTTTATGGCTACACCTTC. Translating it yields CASSIGVPTLYGYTF. This sequence joins TRBV27 and TRBJ1-2; D unresolved. The CDR3 has 15 amino acids. In germline, CDR1 is MNHEY, CDR2 SMNVEV (reference sequence). Trimming took off 5 bases at V and 5 bases at J, with 18 bases between the two ends.

V gene TRBV5-5 combines with J gene TRBJ1-1, with 10 bases that match TRBD1. Germline V gene data show CDR1 as SGHKS and CDR2 as YYEKEE (reference sequence). This CDR3 comprises 16 residues. With 4 bases clipped from V and 3 bases from J, the junction kept 9 bases outside the gene matches. As DNA, the CDR3 is TGTGCCAGCAGCGTATACCGGACAGGGGGATACACTGAAGCTTTCTTT. Residues: CASSVYRTGGYTEAFF. The full variable domain, rest sourced from reference TRBV5-5 and TRBJ1-1, is DAGVTQSPTHLIKTRGQQVTLRCSPISGHKSVSWYQQVLGQGPQFIFQYYEKEERGRGNFPDRFSARQFPNYSSELNVNALLLGDSALYLCASSVYRTGGYTEAFFGQGTRLTVV.

This rearrangement joins TRBV5-1 to TRBJ2-7, with D perhaps TRBD2 (7 bases). The CDR3 is 16 residues long. Trimming took 6 bases from V and 0 from J, leaving 19 bases between them. Germline loops: CDR1 SGHRS, CDR2 YFSETQ. This CDR3 reads CASNLGGSGGSYEQYF. The CDR3 DNA sequence: TGCGCCAGCAACTTAGGGGGTTCGGGAGGCTCCTACGAGCAGTACTTC.

CDR3 loop: CASSRKSGSDYNEQFF. The CDR3 nucleotides read TGTGCCAGCAGTCGAAAAAGCGGGAGTGACTACAATGAGCAGTTCTTC. The V and J genes are TRBV7-9 and TRBJ2-1; 8 bases are shared with TRBD2. This CDR3 contains 16 residues. CDR1 and CDR2 from the germline V gene are SEHNR and FQNEAQ (reference sequence). The V segment lost 6 bases and the J segment 3 bases; nucleotides outside the gene matches: 10.

This clone has only a few counts. The chain joins TRBV30 to TRBJ2-1, with a weak D call TRBD1 (5 bases). Germline V gene data show CDR1 as GTSNPN and CDR2 as SVGIG (reference sequence). The CDR3 is 13 amino acids. V was clipped by 5 bases and J by 8 bases, with 16 bases between them. For the CDR3, the DNA is TGTGCCTGGGTAAGGGGCTGGTCTTATGAGCAGTTCTTC. Its translation is CAWVRGWSYEQFF.

The chain joins TRBV9 to TRBJ1-3, with a possible D match to TRBD1 (5 bases). Trimming shortened V by 3 bases and J by 0 bases, and 7 bases separated the two germline ends. Germline assignment: CDR1 SGDLS and CDR2 YYNGEE. The CDR3 extends over 14 amino acids. CDR3 sequence: CASSAGPSGNTIYF. CDR3 in DNA: TGTGCCAGCAGCGCAGGGCCCTCTGGAAACACCATATATTTT.

This chain joins TRBV19 and TRBJ2-7, with TRBD1 identical over 8 bases. There are 14 residues in the CDR3. V was clipped by 5 bases and J by 1 base; unmatched bases: 4. In germline, CDR1 is LNHDA, CDR2 SQIVND (reference sequence). The CDR3: CASSDRGSSYEQYF. The CDR3 region has the DNA TGTGCCAGTAGTGACAGGGGATCATCCTACGAGCAGTACTTC.

The chain carries TRBV5-1 and TRBJ2-5, with D tentatively TRBD1 (6 bases). CDR3 size: 14 residues. CDR1 SGHRS and CDR2 YFSETQ come from the germline V gene. Trimming removed 4 bases from V and 6 bases from J, with 16 bases in between. The CDR3 DNA reads as TGCGCCAGCAGCGGATCACAGGGTGGGAAGACCCAGTACTTC. Protein product: CASSGSQGGKTQYF.

The chain uses TRBV29-1 and TRBJ2-5; D is possibly TRBD2 (6 bases). CDR3 size: 13 residues. V was shortened by 0 bases and J by 6 bases, with 11 bases between the two germline ends. Germline V CDR1 and CDR2: SQVTM, ANQGSEA. The CDR3 here is CSVEDGGFQTQYF. The CDR3 bases are TGCAGCGTTGAAGATGGGGGGTTTCAGACCCAGTACTTC.

The chain joins TRBV19 to TRBJ1-2; D may be TRBD1 (6 bases). The CDR3 sequence is 13 residues long. Per germline, CDR1 LNHDA and CDR2 SQIVND (reference sequence). V was cut by 11 bases and J by 8 bases, with 21 bases left in between. CDR3 DNA sequence: TGTGCCTCCGCCCCCGGGACATCCAGGGGCTACACCTTC. Translated: CASAPGTSRGYTF.

The V call is TRBV6-5, the J call TRBJ1-2; D might be TRBD1 (6 bases). The CDR3 extends over 15 amino acids. Between the trimmed V and J ends, which lost 6 bases and 4 bases, there was a span of 18 bases. CDR1 is MNHEY and CDR2 is SVGAGI in the germline V gene. The CDR3 loop is CASRTGFPLGYGYTF. The CDR3 DNA is TGTGCCAGCAGAACAGGGTTCCCGTTGGGCTATGGCTACACCTTC.

The chain is built from TRBV28 and TRBJ1-1; maybe TRBD1 (6 bases). V lost 7 bases and J 1 base, leaving 16 bases between the germline ends. The germline V gene has CDR1 MDHEN and CDR2 SYDVKM. The CDR3 is 15 amino acids. The DNA for the CDR3 is TGTGCCAGCAATCGGGGGGCTTCAGGGAACACTGAAGCTTTCTTT. Its protein is CASNRGASGNTEAFF.

This chain joins TRBV29-1 and TRBJ2-1; unclear D gene. V was shortened by 8 bases and J by 6 bases, with 11 bases between the two germline ends. This CDR3 spans 11 amino acids. CDR1 SQVTM and CDR2 ANQGSEA come from the germline V gene. CDR3 in DNA: TGCAGCTCACGCCTGGCCAATGAGCAGTTCTTC. It translates to CSSRLANEQFF.

The rearrangement uses TRBV6-5 and TRBJ2-1; D not certain. From germline, CDR1 is MNHEY and CDR2 SVGAGI. This CDR3 has 15 amino acids. Trimming stripped 5 bases from V and 0 bases from J, with 11 bases between. The CDR3: CASSPAPSSYNEQFF. The CDR3 DNA follows: TGTGCCAGCAGTCCTGCCCCGAGCTCCTACAATGAGCAGTTCTTC.

The chain has TRBV3-1 (or the pseudogene TRBV3-2) and TRBJ1-3; D gene unclear. This CDR3 has 12 residues. The germline V gene has CDR1 LGHDT and CDR2 YNNKEL (reference sequence). The V end lost 3 bases, the J end lost 2 bases, and 2 bases lay between the germline ends. This chain's CDR3 is CASSHTGNTIYF. The DNA of the CDR3 is TGTGCCAGCAGCCATACTGGAAACACCATATATTTT.

This chain connects TRBV13 to TRBJ2-7; 9 bases line up with TRBD2. The germline gives CDR1 PRHDT, CDR2 FYEKMQ (reference sequence). V lost 5 bases and J lost 3; bases outside the gene matches: 29. CDR3 size: 22 residues. CDR3: CASSSVRGFGSGSSKGLYEQYF. The CDR3 DNA reads TGTGCCAGCAGCAGCGTACGGGGTTTTGGTAGCGGGAGTTCAAAAGGCCTCTACGAGCAGTACTTC.

V is TRBV18 and J is TRBJ1-2, with D possibly matching TRBD1 (6 bases). V lost 2 bases and J lost 10, with 17 bases in between. The CDR3 covers 14 residues. Germline values: CDR1 KGHSH, CDR2 LQKENI. This CDR3 is CASSPVPGVTVYTF. DNA of the CDR3: TGTGCCAGCTCACCAGTTCCAGGGGTCACTGTCTACACCTTC.

The chain uses TRBV4-1 and TRBJ1-6; D ambiguous. Germline V gene lookup returns CDR1 MGHRA and CDR2 YSYEKL. The CDR3 has 15 amino acids. The V end lost 0 bases, the J end lost 6 bases, and 9 bases lay between the germline ends. The CDR3 loop is CASSQDSGSNSPLHF. For the CDR3, the DNA is TGCGCCAGCAGCCAAGATTCCGGTTCTAATTCACCCCTCCACTTT.

The chain links TRBV5-1 to TRBJ1-1, with TRBD1 matching over 7 bases. From germline, CDR1 is SGHRS and CDR2 YFSETQ. The trim removed 0 bases at V and 4 bases at J, leaving 6 bases unmatched. CDR3 length: 15 residues. The CDR3 reads CASSLVGQTSTEAFF. For the CDR3, the DNA is TGCGCCAGCAGCTTGGTGGGACAGACTTCCACTGAAGCTTTCTTT.

The chain uses TRBV5-1 and TRBJ2-1, with 12 bases identical to TRBD2. CDR3 length: 17 amino acids. Per germline, CDR1 SGHRS and CDR2 YFSETQ. With 0 bases clipped from V and 5 bases from J, the junction kept 6 bases outside the gene matches. Written as DNA, the CDR3 is TGCGCCAGCAGCTTGGCCCCGACTAGCGGGGGCCACAATGAGCAGTTCTTC. This translates into CASSLAPTSGGHNEQFF. Based on the CDR3 plus reference TRBV5-1 and TRBJ2-1, the full variable domain is KAGVTQTPRYLIKTRGQQVTLSCSPISGHRSVSWYQQTPGQGLQFLFEYFSETQRNKGNFPGRFSGRQFSNSRSEMNVSTLELGDSALYLCASSLAPTSGGHNEQFFGPGTRLTVL.

In DNA, the CDR3 is TGCAGCGTCATACAGTCTGTGGGGGCCAACGTCCTGACTTTC. Amino acid sequence: CSVIQSVGANVLTF. The chain combines TRBV29-1 with TRBJ2-6, with D unresolved. The length of the CDR3 is 14 residues. Trimming shortened V by 6 bases and J by 4 bases, and 13 bases separated the two germline ends. Germline CDR1 reads SQVTM; CDR2 reads ANQGSEA.

The rearrangement links TRBV18 to TRBJ2-7, with D possibly being TRBD1 (6 bases). In germline, CDR1 is KGHSH, CDR2 LQKENI. The CDR3 length is 14 residues. The germline V and J ends were trimmed by 3 bases and 5 bases, with 14 bases remaining between them. The CDR3, as DNA: TGTGCCAGCTCACCCTACAGGGAAGCCCACGAGCAGTACTTC. As protein: CASSPYREAHEQYF.

The genes are TRBV19 and TRBJ1-3; 8 nucleotides line up with TRBD1. Germline-derived CDR1 and CDR2 are LNHDA and SQIVND (reference sequence). The CDR3 extends over 18 amino acids. V gave up 4 bases and J gave up 1 base; unmatched junction bases: 12. CDR3 sequence (DNA): TGTGCCAGTAGTAACCTCGGGACAGGTCCGAGATCTGGAAACACCATATATTTT. This gives the protein CASSNLGTGPRSGNTIYF.

This clone occurred a few times. The V and J genes are TRBV4-1 and TRBJ2-1; 11 bases map to TRBD2. The V segment lost 0 bases and the J segment 7 bases; nucleotides outside the gene matches: 8. The CDR3 has 17 residues. Per germline, CDR1 MGHRA and CDR2 YSYEKL. The CDR3 reads CASSQDLALAGANEQFF. The CDR3 bases are TGCGCCAGCAGCCAAGATCTTGCACTAGCGGGAGCTAATGAGCAGTTCTTC.

This clone turned up a few times. The CDR3 DNA reads as TGTGCCAGCAGCCAAACACAGCCCCAGCATTTT. It codes for CASSQTQPQHF. The rearrangement uses TRBV28 and TRBJ1-5; D remains unclear. Trimming shortened V by 6 bases and J by 7 bases, and 7 bases separated the two germline ends. The CDR3 length is 11 residues. Germline loops: CDR1 MDHEN, CDR2 SYDVKM.

The chain recombines TRBV6-1 with TRBJ1-1; D may be TRBD1 (5 bases). The germline V and J ends were trimmed by 10 bases and 5 bases, with 14 bases remaining between them. CDR1 MNHNS and CDR2 SASEGT come from the germline V gene. The CDR3 extends over 12 amino acids. CDR3: CATSLGGTEAFF. The CDR3 DNA is TGTGCCACCTCCCTTGGGGGGACTGAAGCTTTCTTT.

This sequence joins TRBV18 and TRBJ1-4; TRBD1 matches 7 bases. Unmatched junction bases numbered 3, after V lost 5 bases and J lost 3 bases. In germline, CDR1 is KGHSH, CDR2 LQKENI. CDR3 size: 14 residues. The CDR3 loop reads CASSAGTANEKLFF. In DNA, the CDR3 is TGTGCCAGCTCAGCCGGGACAGCTAATGAAAAACTGTTTTTT.

The count of this clone is one. The V call is TRBV12-3 or TRBV12-4, the J call TRBJ1-5; TRBD1 might be the D (5 bases). Between the trimmed V and J ends, which lost 1 base and 11 bases, there was a span of 9 bases. The CDR3 has 12 residues. CDR3 in amino acids: CASSLEGSAQHF. In nucleotides, the CDR3 is TGTGCCAGCAGTTTAGAGGGGTCGGCCCAGCATTTT.

The chain joins TRBV30 to TRBJ2-3, with 11 nucleotides matching TRBD2. The ends lost 3 bases at V and 5 bases at J; junction bases unmatched: 4. This CDR3 comprises 14 residues. Germline assignment: CDR1 GTSNPN and CDR2 SVGIG (reference sequence). As DNA, the CDR3 is TGTGCCTGGAGGGCTAGCGGGAGGCAAGATACGCAGTATTTT. Translated, it gives CAWRASGRQDTQYF.